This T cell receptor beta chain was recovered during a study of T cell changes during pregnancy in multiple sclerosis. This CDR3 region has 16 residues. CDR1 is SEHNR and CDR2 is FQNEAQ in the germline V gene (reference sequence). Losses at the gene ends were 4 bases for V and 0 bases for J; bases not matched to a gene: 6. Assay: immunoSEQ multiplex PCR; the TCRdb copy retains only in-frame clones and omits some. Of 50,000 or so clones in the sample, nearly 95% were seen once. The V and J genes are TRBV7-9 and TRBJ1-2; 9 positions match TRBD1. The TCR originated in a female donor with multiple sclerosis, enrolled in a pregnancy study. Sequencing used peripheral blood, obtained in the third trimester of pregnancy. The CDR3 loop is CASSSRTGETNYGYTF. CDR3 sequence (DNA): TGTGCCAGCAGCTCCCGGACAGGGGAGACTAACTATGGCTACACCTTC.